Sequencing of this T cell receptor beta chain was carried out in a study of siplizumab effects on memory and regulatory T cells (dated by TCRdb to about 2019). In terms of the full investigation: The study examined how the anti-CD2 antibody siplizumab affects alloreactive T-cell subsets in allogeneic mixed lymphocyte reactions built from human PBMCs. Beyond this particular receptor, the publication reports: Among mappable alloreactive CD4+ clones, an average Treg-derived fraction of less than 70% was observed with siplizumab, compared with roughly 27% in control reactions. The cumulative frequency of alloreactive sequences that could be traced back to unstimulated CD4+ memory T cells was significantly reduced by siplizumab. About 80-97% of proliferating CD4+ or CD8+ clones could not be given a naive or memory phenotype. Sequences below about 10^-5 frequency were poorly captured, so only a minor fraction of alloreactive clones could be mapped to unstimulated subsets. Unstimulated naive T cells appeared to be more diverse than memory T cells, and naive cells seemed to make a substantial contribution to the alloresponse. The suppressive function of proliferating Tregs from siplizumab cultures was not functionally confirmed.

Regarding this clone: Its antigen is currently not known. No much larger clone is present one base from it, and per-base qualities are unavailable.

Sorted unstimulated T cells, along with proliferating T cells recovered from mixed lymphocyte reactions, underwent TCRbeta CDR3 sequencing. Fresh whole blood from some eleven HLA-typed healthy donors was used to isolate PBMCs. Libraries were constructed by the immunoSEQ multiplex PCR assay. Each sample had 85,000 to 100,000 TCR templates assayed by the deep sequencing platform. Genomic DNA extracted from sorted T cells was the material used for TCRbeta CDR3 sequencing. From the authors' description of their analysis: The R programming language was used for clonal analysis of the TCRbeta CDR3 data. Comparing unstimulated samples against CFSE-low samples taken after the reaction was how alloreactive CD4+ and CD8+ clones were defined. By matching sequences to the repertoires of sorted unstimulated Treg and non-Treg cells, each alloreactive CD4+ clone was assigned a regulatory or non-regulatory origin. Held by TCRdb, this immuneACCESS table contains in-frame sequences only and omits some clones. Under half of the omission traces to an unresolved V gene where checked; the cause of the rest is unknown. V and J calls and clone size are given by that table; D and trimming were obtained from the DNA. The sample records fewer than 120,000 clones, 92% of which are singletons. The biggest ten clones account for 1% to 1.5% of the sample.

The CDR1 and CDR2 encoded by the germline V gene are SNHLY and FYNNEI. V is trimmed back by 6 bases and J by 2 bases, and the junction contains 12 bases that no gene match accounts for. The CDR3 has 16 amino acids, counting the end cysteine and phenylalanine. Only the CDR3 part of the read is kept: 48 bases, read in frame from the first base. Sequencing was performed on CD4+ T cells sorted from blood. The TCR sequence derives from a human donor in good health. The chain is made from TRBV2 and TRBJ2-5; TRBD2 fits 7 bases in the junction. CDR3 region: CASSPRGAGRQETQYF. The nucleotide sequence is TGTGCCAGCAGCCCCCGAGGAGCGGGGAGGCAAGAGACCCAGTACTTC. With the portions outside the CDR3 filled from the reference TRBV2 and TRBJ2-5 genes, the complete variable region becomes EPEVTQTPSHQVTQMGQEVILRCVPISNHLYFYWYRQILGQKVEFLVSFYNNEISEKSEIFDDQFSVERPDGSNFTLKIRSTKLEDSAMYFCASSPRGAGRQETQYFGPGTRLLVL.